These 3 T cell receptor beta chains originate from one sample sequenced in a study of T cells in Graves' hyperthyroidism and ophthalmopathy. Amplified regions were TCR beta CDR3 sequences from RNA transcripts. HTBI primers were the set used in a first-round RT-PCR of the TCR CDR3. MiXCR was run by TCRdb on the multiplex PCR reads, yielding one entry per CDR3 protein. The sample contains hundreds of thousands of distinct CDR3 sequences, about 43% of which appear only once. Sequencing was done on a sample of peripheral blood or thyroid tissue (not recorded which). Receptor source: a woman under 30 with Graves' hyperthyroidism.

The V call is TRBV7-9, the J call TRBJ1-6, with a possible D match to TRBD1 (6 bases). The germline V and J ends were trimmed by 5 bases and 7 bases, with 12 bases remaining between them. The CDR3 spans 14 residues. Looked up from germline, CDR1 is SEHNR and CDR2 is FQNEAQ (reference sequence). Here the CDR3 reads CASSRGAQNSPLHF. CDR3 bases: TGTGCCAGCAGCAGGGGGGCGCAAAATTCACCCCTCCACTTT. Together with reference TRBV7-9 and TRBJ1-6, the CDR3 gives the full variable domain: DTGVSQNPRHKITKRGQNVTFRCDPISEHNRLYWYRQTLGQGPEFLTYFQNEAQLEKSRLLSDRFSAERPKGSFSTLEIQRTEQGDSAMYLCASSRGAQNSPLHFGNGTRLTVT.

This chain links TRBV5-1 with TRBJ1-2; D call uncertain. CDR1 and CDR2 (germline): SGHRS, YFSETQ. With 4 bases removed from V and 4 bases from J, the gap between germline ends came to 14 bases. The CDR3 loop spans 14 amino acids. CDR3 bases: TGCGCCAGCAGCGTCGGCTATCCTAGCTATGGCTACACCTTC. As protein: CASSVGYPSYGYTF.

This chain links TRBV19 with TRBJ2-7; 11 bases match TRBD2. The CDR3 consists of 16 residues. The V segment lost 8 bases and the J segment 0 bases; nucleotides outside the gene matches: 9. Germline V gives CDR1 LNHDA, CDR2 SQIVND (reference sequence). In DNA form, the CDR3 reads TGTGCCAGTTCCGACAGGGGACTAGCGGCCTCCTACGAGCAGTACTTC. Translated: CASSDRGLAASYEQYF.